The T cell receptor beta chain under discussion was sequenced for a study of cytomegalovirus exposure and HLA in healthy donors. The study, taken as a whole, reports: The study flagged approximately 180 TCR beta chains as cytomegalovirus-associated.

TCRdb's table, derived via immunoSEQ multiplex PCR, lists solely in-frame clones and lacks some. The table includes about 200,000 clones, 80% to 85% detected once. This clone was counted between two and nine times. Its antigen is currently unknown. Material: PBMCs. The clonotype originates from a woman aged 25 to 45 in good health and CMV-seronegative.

CDR3 sequence reads: CASSPRDSPQEQYF. The CDR3 DNA reads as TGTGCCAGCAGCCCCCGGGACAGCCCCCAGGAGCAGTACTTC. The rearrangement uses TRBV7-8 and TRBJ2-7, with TRBD1 identical over 7 bases. This CDR3 has 14 residues. Looked up from germline, CDR1 is SGHVS and CDR2 is FQNEAQ. V lost 5 bases, J lost 7 bases, and 11 bases stayed unmatched. The whole variable domain, filled in from reference TRBV7-8 and TRBJ2-7, reads GAGVSQSPRYKVAKRGQDVALRCDPISGHVSLFWYQQALGQGPEFLTYFQNEAQLDKSGLPSDRFFAERPEGSVSTLKIQRTQQEDSAVYLCASSPRDSPQEQYFGPGTRLTVT.